The rows below give T cell receptor beta chains drawn from one sample of a study of spatial heterogeneity in lung cancer. TCRdb recomputed calls from the 5' RACE reads with MiXCR, one row per CDR3 protein. This repertoire shows under 2,500 distinct CDR3 sequences, roughly a quarter found once; its top ten account for around 25%. Sample: normal lung tissue next to the tumor, taken at surgery. These receptors came from a male donor with early-stage non-small cell lung cancer. CDR3s include the opening cysteine and the closing phenylalanine or tryptophan. Each record gives: J gene, D gene, CDR3 length, clone size, V gene, CDR3 protein, CDR3 DNA. D genes are given only for firm matches. Only some rows state a clone size, as once, few, many or a class for expanded clones.

J: TRBJ2-2
D: -
length: 16
size: -
V: TRBV28
CDR3: CASTLGGTANTGELFF
DNA: TGTGCCAGCACCCTCGGAGGGACTGCGAACACCGGGGAGCTGTTTTTT

J: TRBJ1-1
D: -
length: 14
size: -
V: TRBV5-6
CDR3: CASSFRGARGKAFF
DNA: TGTGCCAGCAGCTTCCGGGGGGCACGTGGAAAAGCTTTCTTT

J: TRBJ2-7
D: TRBD1
length: 16
size: -
V: TRBV5-1
CDR3: CASRDRGSPGTYEQYF
DNA: TGCGCCAGCCGGGACAGGGGGTCACCAGGAACGTACGAGCAGTACTTC

J: TRBJ2-3
D: -
length: 12
size: large
V: TRBV6-2/TRBV6-3
CDR3: CASSYETDTQYF
DNA: TGTGCCAGCAGTTACGAGACGGATACGCAGTATTTT

J: TRBJ1-1
D: -
length: 13
size: large
V: TRBV6-6
CDR3: CASTPRRDTEAFF
DNA: TGTGCCAGCACCCCGAGGAGGGACACTGAAGCTTTCTTT

J: TRBJ1-2
D: -
length: 13
size: -
V: TRBV12-3/TRBV12-4
CDR3: CASRLQGTLGYTF
DNA: TGTGCCAGCAGACTCCAAGGGACCCTGGGCTACACCTTC

J: TRBJ2-3
D: -
length: 15
size: few
V: TRBV28
CDR3: CASTPRGISTDTQYF
DNA: TGTGCCAGCACCCCTCGGGGGATCAGCACAGATACGCAGTATTTT

J: TRBJ2-5
D: -
length: 14
size: few
V: TRBV20-1
CDR3: CSASTAGVRETQYF
DNA: TGCAGTGCTAGTACCGCAGGGGTTAGGGAGACCCAGTACTTC

J: TRBJ1-4
D: -
length: 16
size: -
V: TRBV20-1
CDR3: CSVTSWGGATNEKLFF
DNA: TGCAGTGTTACCTCATGGGGGGGGGCAACTAATGAAAAACTGTTTTTT

J: TRBJ2-7
D: -
length: 15
size: few
V: TRBV27
CDR3: CASSQDAPVGYEQYF
DNA: TGTGCCAGCAGTCAAGATGCTCCAGTCGGCTACGAGCAGTACTTC

J: TRBJ1-1
D: -
length: 13
size: -
V: TRBV5-4
CDR3: CASSLFGETEAFF
DNA: TGTGCCAGCAGCTTGTTCGGGGAGACTGAAGCTTTCTTT

J: TRBJ2-3
D: -
length: 14
size: -
V: TRBV29-1
CDR3: CSAREWGGTDTQYF
DNA: TGCAGCGCTAGGGAGTGGGGAGGCACAGATACGCAGTATTTT

J: TRBJ2-1
D: TRBD2
length: 15
size: -
V: TRBV11-1
CDR3: CASSLGTSGVGEQFF
DNA: TGTGCCAGCAGCTTAGGGACTAGCGGGGTAGGGGAGCAGTTCTTC

J: TRBJ2-2
D: -
length: 16
size: -
V: TRBV4-3
CDR3: CASSQLRQGGTGELFF
DNA: TGCGCCAGCAGCCAACTACGACAGGGAGGTACCGGGGAGCTGTTTTTT

J: TRBJ2-1
D: -
length: 13
size: few
V: TRBV5-1
CDR3: CASSLEPGNEQFF
DNA: TGCGCCAGCAGCTTGGAGCCGGGCAATGAGCAGTTCTTC

J: TRBJ2-2
D: -
length: 15
size: -
V: TRBV19
CDR3: CASSLGRLNTGELFF
DNA: TGTGCCAGTAGCCTGGGACGCTTAAACACCGGGGAGCTGTTTTTT

J: TRBJ1-1
D: -
length: 14
size: many
V: TRBV7-8
CDR3: CASSLGDENTEAFF
DNA: TGTGCCAGCAGCTTGGGGGATGAGAACACTGAAGCTTTCTTT

J: TRBJ2-1
D: TRBD2
length: 15
size: large
V: TRBV6-2/TRBV6-3
CDR3: CASSPTSGGYNEQFF
DNA: TGTGCCAGCAGTCCGACTAGCGGGGGCTACAATGAGCAGTTCTTC

J: TRBJ2-2
D: -
length: 14
size: -
V: TRBV7-2
CDR3: CASTRYSNTGELFF
DNA: TGTGCCAGCACCCGGTACTCCAACACCGGGGAGCTGTTTTTT

J: TRBJ1-6
D: TRBD1
length: 16
size: large
V: TRBV4-3
CDR3: CASSQEAGTADSPLHF
DNA: TGCGCCAGCAGCCAAGAGGCCGGGACAGCAGATTCACCCCTCCACTTT

J: TRBJ2-1
D: -
length: 17
size: -
V: TRBV5-1
CDR3: CASSQESTGKVYNEQFF
DNA: TGCGCCAGCAGCCAAGAATCCACAGGGAAGGTCTACAATGAGCAGTTCTTC

J: TRBJ2-1
D: -
length: 12
size: -
V: TRBV3-1
CDR3: CASSLHYNEQFF
DNA: TGTGCCAGCAGCCTCCATTACAATGAGCAGTTCTTC

J: TRBJ1-1
D: -
length: 14
size: -
V: TRBV20-1
CDR3: CSARAAGEGTEAFF
DNA: TGCAGTGCTAGAGCTGCAGGGGAGGGCACTGAAGCTTTCTTT

J: TRBJ2-2
D: -
length: 11
size: -
V: TRBV6-2/TRBV6-3
CDR3: CASSNTGELFF
DNA: TGTGCCAGCTCGAACACCGGGGAGCTGTTTTTT

J: TRBJ1-1
D: -
length: 12
size: -
V: TRBV28
CDR3: CASRIMNTEAFF
DNA: TGTGCCAGCAGGATAATGAACACTGAAGCTTTCTTT

J: TRBJ2-5
D: -
length: 15
size: few
V: TRBV20-1
CDR3: CSARRGMGASETQYF
DNA: TGCAGTGCTAGACGTGGTATGGGGGCAAGTGAGACCCAGTACTTC

J: TRBJ2-1
D: -
length: 14
size: large
V: TRBV19
CDR3: CASSPQYQYNEQFF
DNA: TGTGCCAGTAGTCCTCAGTATCAGTACAATGAGCAGTTCTTC

J: TRBJ1-5
D: -
length: 15
size: -
V: TRBV7-9
CDR3: CASSLGPGRDQPQHF
DNA: TGTGCCAGCAGTCTAGGCCCGGGCCGGGACCAGCCCCAGCATTTT

J: TRBJ2-2
D: -
length: 21
size: -
V: TRBV3-1
CDR3: CASSQRVHVWGLIANTGELFF
DNA: TGTGCCAGCAGCCAGAGGGTCCACGTGTGGGGGTTAATCGCGAACACCGGGGAGCTGTTTTTT